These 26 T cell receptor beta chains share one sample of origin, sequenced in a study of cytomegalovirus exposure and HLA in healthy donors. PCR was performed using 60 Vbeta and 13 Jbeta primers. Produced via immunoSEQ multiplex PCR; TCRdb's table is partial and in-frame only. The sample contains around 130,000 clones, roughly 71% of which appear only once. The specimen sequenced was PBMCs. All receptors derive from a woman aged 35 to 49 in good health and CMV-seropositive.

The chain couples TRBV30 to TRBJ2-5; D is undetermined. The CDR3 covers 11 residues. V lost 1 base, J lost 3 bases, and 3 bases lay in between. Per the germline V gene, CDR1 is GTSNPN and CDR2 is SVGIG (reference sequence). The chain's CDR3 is CAWSAKETQYF. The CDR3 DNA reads TGTGCCTGGAGTGCTAAAGAGACCCAGTACTTC.

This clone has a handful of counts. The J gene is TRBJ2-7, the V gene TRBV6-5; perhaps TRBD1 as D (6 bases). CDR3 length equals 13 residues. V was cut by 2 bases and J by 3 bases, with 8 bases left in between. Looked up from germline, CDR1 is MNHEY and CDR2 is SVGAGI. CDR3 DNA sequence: TGTGCCAGCAGTTACGGGGGCCTCTACGAGCAGTACTTC. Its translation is CASSYGGLYEQYF.

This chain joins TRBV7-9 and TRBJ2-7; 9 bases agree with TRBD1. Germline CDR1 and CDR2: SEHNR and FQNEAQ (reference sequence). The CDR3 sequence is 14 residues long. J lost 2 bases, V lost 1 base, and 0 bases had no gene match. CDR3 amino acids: CASSLGTGAYEQYF. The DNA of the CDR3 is TGTGCCAGCAGCTTAGGGACAGGGGCCTACGAGCAGTACTTC.

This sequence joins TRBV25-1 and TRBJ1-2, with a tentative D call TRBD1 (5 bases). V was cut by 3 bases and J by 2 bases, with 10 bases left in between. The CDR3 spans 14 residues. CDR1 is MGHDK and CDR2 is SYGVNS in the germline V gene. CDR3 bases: TGTGCCAGCAGTGATGAACAGGCCAACTATGGCTACACCTTC. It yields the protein CASSDEQANYGYTF.

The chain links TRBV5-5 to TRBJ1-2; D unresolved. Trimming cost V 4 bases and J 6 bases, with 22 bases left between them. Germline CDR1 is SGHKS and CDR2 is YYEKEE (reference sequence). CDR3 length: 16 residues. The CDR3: CASSREGRLPRDGYTF. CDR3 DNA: TGTGCCAGCAGCCGGGAAGGACGGCTCCCGAGGGATGGCTACACCTTC.

The CDR3 DNA reads as TGTGCCAGCAGTGACAGGGGCGGAGCCGGGGAGCTGTTTTTT. It translates to CASSDRGGAGELFF. This rearrangement joins TRBV6-5 to TRBJ2-2; 8 positions match TRBD1. Germline CDR1 and CDR2: MNHEY and SVGAGI. J lost 6 bases, V lost 5 bases, and 5 bases had no gene match. This CDR3 has 14 residues.

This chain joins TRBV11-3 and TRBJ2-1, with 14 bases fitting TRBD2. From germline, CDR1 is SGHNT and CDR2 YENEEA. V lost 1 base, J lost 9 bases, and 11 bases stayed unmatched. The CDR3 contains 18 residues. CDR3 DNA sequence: TGTGCCAGCAGCTTAGCTACGGGACTAGCGGGAGTCTGGGGTGAGCAGTTCTTC. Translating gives CASSLATGLAGVWGEQFF.

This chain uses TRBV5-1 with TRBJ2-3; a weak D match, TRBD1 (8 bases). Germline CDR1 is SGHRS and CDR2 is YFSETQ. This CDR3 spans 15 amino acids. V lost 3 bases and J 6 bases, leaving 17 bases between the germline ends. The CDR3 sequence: CASSSQGGVIDTQYF. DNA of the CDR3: TGCGCCAGCAGCTCACAGGGGGGGGTGATCGATACGCAGTATTTT.

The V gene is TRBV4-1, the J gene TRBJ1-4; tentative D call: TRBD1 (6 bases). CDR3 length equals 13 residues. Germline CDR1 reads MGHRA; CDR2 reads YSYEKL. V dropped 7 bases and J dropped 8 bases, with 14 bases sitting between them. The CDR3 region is CASNPGGDEKLFF. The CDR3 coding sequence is TGCGCCAGCAATCCGGGGGGCGACGAAAAACTGTTTTTT.

This chain's CDR3 is CAWSETGGGFF. As DNA, the CDR3 is TGTGCCTGGAGTGAAACAGGGGGAGGTTTCTTT. The rearrangement joins TRBV30 to TRBJ1-1; 8 nucleotides line up with TRBD1. The J segment lost 13 bases and the V segment lost 1 base, leaving 5 bases of the junction unmatched. In germline, CDR1 is GTSNPN, CDR2 SVGIG (reference sequence). This CDR3 has 11 amino acids.

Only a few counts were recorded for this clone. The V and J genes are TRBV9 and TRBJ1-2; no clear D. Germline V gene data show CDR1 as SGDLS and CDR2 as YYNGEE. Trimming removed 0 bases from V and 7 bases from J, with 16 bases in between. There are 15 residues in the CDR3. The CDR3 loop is CASSVDRAHEGGYTF. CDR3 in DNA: TGTGCCAGCAGCGTAGATAGGGCCCACGAGGGTGGCTACACCTTC.

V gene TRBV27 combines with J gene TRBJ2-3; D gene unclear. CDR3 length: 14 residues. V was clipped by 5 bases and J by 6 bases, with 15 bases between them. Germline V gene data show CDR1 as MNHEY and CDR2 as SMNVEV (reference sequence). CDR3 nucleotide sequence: TGTGCCAGCAGTGCCTCGACTGGTGCGGATACGCAGTATTTT. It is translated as CASSASTGADTQYF.

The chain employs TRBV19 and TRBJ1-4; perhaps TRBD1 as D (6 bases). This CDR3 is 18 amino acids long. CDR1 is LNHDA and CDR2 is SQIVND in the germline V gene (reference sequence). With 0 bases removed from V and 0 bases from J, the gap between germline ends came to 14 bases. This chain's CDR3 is CASSIDGQGKATNEKLFF. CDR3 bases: TGTGCCAGTAGTATAGATGGTCAGGGGAAGGCAACTAATGAAAAACTGTTTTTT. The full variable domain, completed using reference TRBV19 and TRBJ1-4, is DGGITQSPKYLFRKEGQNVTLSCEQNLNHDAMYWYRQDPGQGLRLIYYSQIVNDFQKGDIAEGYSVSREKKESFPLTVTSAQKNPTAFYLCASSIDGQGKATNEKLFFGSGTQLSVL.

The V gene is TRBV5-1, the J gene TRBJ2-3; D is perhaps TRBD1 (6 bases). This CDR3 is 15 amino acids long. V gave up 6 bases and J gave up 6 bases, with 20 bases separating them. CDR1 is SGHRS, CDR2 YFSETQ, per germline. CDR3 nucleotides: TGCGCCAGCACCCAGGGGACCCTCGGTCAGGATACGCAGTATTTT. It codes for CASTQGTLGQDTQYF.

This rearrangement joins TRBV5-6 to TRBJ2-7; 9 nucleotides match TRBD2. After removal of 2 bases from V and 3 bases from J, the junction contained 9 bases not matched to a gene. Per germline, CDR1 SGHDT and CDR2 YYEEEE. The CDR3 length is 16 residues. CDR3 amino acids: CASSLTSGRSHYEQYF. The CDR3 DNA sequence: TGTGCCAGCAGCTTAACAAGCGGGAGGTCGCACTACGAGCAGTACTTC.

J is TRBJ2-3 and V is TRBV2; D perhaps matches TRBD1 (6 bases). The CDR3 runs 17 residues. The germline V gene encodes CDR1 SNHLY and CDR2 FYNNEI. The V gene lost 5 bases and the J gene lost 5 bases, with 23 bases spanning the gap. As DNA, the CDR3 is TGTGCCAGCAGTAAAGTGGGCAGGGGATATTTCGGAGATACGCAGTATTTT. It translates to CASSKVGRGYFGDTQYF. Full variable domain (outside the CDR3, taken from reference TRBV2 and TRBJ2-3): EPEVTQTPSHQVTQMGQEVILRCVPISNHLYFYWYRQILGQKVEFLVSFYNNEISEKSEIFDDQFSVERPDGSNFTLKIRSTKLEDSAMYFCASSKVGRGYFGDTQYFGPGTRLTVL.

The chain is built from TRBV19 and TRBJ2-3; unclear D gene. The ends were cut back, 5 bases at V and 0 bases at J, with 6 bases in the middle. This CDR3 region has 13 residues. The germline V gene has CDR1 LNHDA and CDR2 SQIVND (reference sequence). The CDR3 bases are TGTGCCAGTAGTTTCCAAAGCACAGATACGCAGTATTTT. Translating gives CASSFQSTDTQYF. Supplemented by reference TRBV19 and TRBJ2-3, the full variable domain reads DGGITQSPKYLFRKEGQNVTLSCEQNLNHDAMYWYRQDPGQGLRLIYYSQIVNDFQKGDIAEGYSVSREKKESFPLTVTSAQKNPTAFYLCASSFQSTDTQYFGPGTRLTVL.

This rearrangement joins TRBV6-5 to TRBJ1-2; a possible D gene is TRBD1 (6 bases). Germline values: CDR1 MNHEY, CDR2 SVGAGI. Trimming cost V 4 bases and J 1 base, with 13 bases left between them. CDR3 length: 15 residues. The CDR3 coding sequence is TGTGCCAGCAGTTCGGGGGGGGCAGGTAACTATGGCTACACCTTC. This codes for CASSSGGAGNYGYTF.

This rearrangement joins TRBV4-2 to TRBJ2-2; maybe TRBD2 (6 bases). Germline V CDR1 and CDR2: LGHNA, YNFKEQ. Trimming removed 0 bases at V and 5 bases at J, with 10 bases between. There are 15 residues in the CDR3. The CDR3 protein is CASSQDREVTGELFF. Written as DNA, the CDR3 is TGTGCCAGCAGCCAAGACAGGGAGGTGACCGGGGAGCTGTTTTTT.

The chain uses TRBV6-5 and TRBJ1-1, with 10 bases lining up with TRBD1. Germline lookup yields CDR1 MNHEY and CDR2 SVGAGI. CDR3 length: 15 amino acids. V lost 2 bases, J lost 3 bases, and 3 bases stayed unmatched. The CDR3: CASSYEGTGDTEAFF. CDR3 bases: TGTGCCAGCAGTTACGAGGGGACAGGGGACACTGAAGCTTTCTTT.

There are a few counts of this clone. CDR3 coding DNA: TGCAGCGCCACCGGACAAGGAGGGAGTTCCATCTATGGCTACACCTTC. It yields the protein CSATGQGGSSIYGYTF. The chain has TRBV29-1 and TRBJ1-2; maybe TRBD1 (5 bases). Germline-derived CDR1 and CDR2 are SQVTM and ANQGSEA. The CDR3 length is 16 residues. The V and J ends lost 7 bases and 4 bases respectively, with 25 bases between them.

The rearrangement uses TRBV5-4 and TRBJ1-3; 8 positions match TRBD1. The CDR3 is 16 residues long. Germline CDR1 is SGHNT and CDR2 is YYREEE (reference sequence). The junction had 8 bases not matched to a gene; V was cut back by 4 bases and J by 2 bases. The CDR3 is CASSDKTGAAGNTIYF. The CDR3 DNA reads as TGTGCCAGCAGCGACAAGACAGGGGCGGCTGGAAACACCATATATTTT.

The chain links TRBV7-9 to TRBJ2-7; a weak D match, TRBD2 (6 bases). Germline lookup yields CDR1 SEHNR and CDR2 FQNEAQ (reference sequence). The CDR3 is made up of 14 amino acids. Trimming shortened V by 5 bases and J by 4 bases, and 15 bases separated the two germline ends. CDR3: CASSGGGSGYEQYF. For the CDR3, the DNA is TGTGCCAGCAGCGGGGGAGGTTCGGGGTACGAGCAGTACTTC. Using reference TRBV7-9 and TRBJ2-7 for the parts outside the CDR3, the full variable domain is DTGVSQNPRHKITKRGQNVTFRCDPISEHNRLYWYRQTLGQGPEFLTYFQNEAQLEKSRLLSDRFSAERPKGSFSTLEIQRTEQGDSAMYLCASSGGGSGYEQYFGPGTRLTVT.

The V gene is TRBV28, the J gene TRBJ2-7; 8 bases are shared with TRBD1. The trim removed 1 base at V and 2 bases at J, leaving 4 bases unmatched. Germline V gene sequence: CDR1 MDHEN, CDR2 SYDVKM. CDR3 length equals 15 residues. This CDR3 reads CASSLSTGATYEQYF. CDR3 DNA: TGTGCCAGCAGTTTATCGACAGGGGCGACCTACGAGCAGTACTTC. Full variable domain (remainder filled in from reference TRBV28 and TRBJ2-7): DVKVTQSSRYLVKRTGEKVFLECVQDMDHENMFWYRQDPGLGLRLIYFSYDVKMKEKGDIPEGYSVSREKKERFSLILESASTNQTSMYLCASSLSTGATYEQYFGPGTRLTVT.

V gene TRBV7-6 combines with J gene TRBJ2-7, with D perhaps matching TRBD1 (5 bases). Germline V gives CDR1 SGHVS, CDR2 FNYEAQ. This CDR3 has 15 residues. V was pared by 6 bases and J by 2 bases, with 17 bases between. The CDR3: CASSGRSRAPYEQYF. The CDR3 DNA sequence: TGTGCCAGCAGTGGCCGAAGCAGGGCTCCCTACGAGCAGTACTTC.

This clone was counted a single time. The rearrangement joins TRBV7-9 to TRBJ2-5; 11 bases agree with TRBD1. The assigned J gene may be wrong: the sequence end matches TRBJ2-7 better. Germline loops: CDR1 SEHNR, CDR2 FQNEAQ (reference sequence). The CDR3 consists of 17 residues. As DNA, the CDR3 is TGTGCCAGCAGCTTAGGGGGACAGGGGGTAAGCTCCTACGAGCAGTACTTC. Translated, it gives CASSLGGQGVSSYEQYF.